This record concerns one TCR beta chain sequence. This specimen comes from a study of blood T cells in healthy people across ages. Through a sample-barcoded 5' primer and a J-beta primer mix, a second PCR was run for about 6 to 12 cycles. Each cDNA was tagged by a template-switch adaptor containing 12 random nucleotides. TCRdb re-called the 5' RACE reads with MiXCR, one entry per CDR3 protein. There are 1.5 million or so distinct CDR3 sequences in the sample; 40% to 45% occur only once, and 4% lies in the top ten. The V gene's germline CDR1 is SGHTA and CDR2 FQGNSA. The V and J ends lost 2 bases and 4 bases respectively, with 15 bases between them. The CDR3 contains 15 residues.

The source is a woman aged 18-29 years in good health. The sample taken for sequencing was blood. The chain carries TRBV7-2 and TRBJ2-7; D gene unclear. The CDR3 coding sequence is TGTGCCAGCAGCTTATGGGCAGATGTAGGTTACGAGCAGTACTTC. Its protein product is CASSLWADVGYEQYF.